The rows below give T cell receptor beta chains drawn from one sample of a study. One entry per CDR3 protein, called by TCRdb with MiXCR from the RT-PCR reads. Here the sample spans approximately 720,000 distinct CDR3 sequences, 14% being singletons. Sequencing was done on a sample of memory CD4+ T cells from blood. Receptor source: a female donor in good health, serving as a healthy control. CDR3s include the opening cysteine and the closing phenylalanine or tryptophan. Fields, in order: clone size, J gene, V gene, D gene, CDR3 protein, CDR3 DNA. The D gene is left open where the match is weak. Clone size is shown for a subset of rows, as once, few, many or a class of expanded clone.

few,TRBJ2-1,TRBV20-1,TRBD1,CSATGQGLYNEQFF,TGCAGTGCTACCGGACAGGGTTTATACAATGAGCAGTTCTTC
few,TRBJ1-4,TRBV3-1,.,CASSRGTTDEKLFF,TGTGCCAGCAGCCGCGGGACGACGGATGAAAAACTGTTTTTT
few,TRBJ2-7,TRBV5-6,.,CASSWREPGLLTKQYF,TGTGCCAGCAGCTGGAGGGAACCGGGACTGTTGACCAAGCAGTACTTC
.,TRBJ2-1,TRBV6-2/TRBV6-3,TRBD1,CASNPQGVYNEQFF,TGTGCCAGCAATCCACAGGGGGTCTACAATGAGCAGTTCTTC
many,TRBJ2-1,TRBV4-3,.,CASSQEPPGETRSYNEQFF,TGCGCCAGCAGCCAAGAACCACCCGGAGAAACACGCTCCTACAATGAGCAGTTCTTC
many,TRBJ2-5,TRBV7-3,.,CASSLPLGGAETQYF,TGTGCCAGCAGCTTACCCCTTGGAGGGGCGGAGACCCAGTACTTC
few,TRBJ2-5,TRBV11-1,TRBD2,CASSQLLAGETQYF,TGTGCCAGCAGCCAATTACTAGCGGGAGAGACCCAGTACTTC
.,TRBJ1-4,TRBV25-1,.,CASSERTVGKLFF,TGTGCCAGCAGTGAACGGACAGTAGGAAAACTGTTTTTT
many,TRBJ1-2,TRBV6-5,.,CASSYSIGSNYGYTF,TGTGCCAGCAGTTACTCCATAGGCTCGAACTATGGCTACACCTTC
many,TRBJ1-5,TRBV6-2/TRBV6-3,.,CASSPRNQPQHF,TGTGCCAGCAGCCCGAGGAACCAGCCCCAGCATTTT
many,TRBJ2-7,TRBV7-2,.,CASSSVIQGGEQYF,TGTGCCAGCAGCTCCGTGATACAGGGAGGCGAGCAGTACTTC
.,TRBJ1-5,TRBV12-3/TRBV12-4,.,CASSSLGRQNQPQHF,TGTGCCAGCAGTTCCCTCGGACGGCAAAATCAGCCCCAGCATTTT
many,TRBJ2-3,TRBV20-1,.,CSATSHGEAGTDTQYF,TGCAGTGCTACGAGTCACGGGGAGGCCGGCACAGATACGCAGTATTTT
few,TRBJ2-4,TRBV5-1,TRBD2,CASSSTSGGKNIQYF,TGCGCCAGCAGCTCGACTAGCGGGGGAAAAAACATTCAGTACTTC
.,TRBJ2-1,TRBV3-1,TRBD2,CASSPLRTSPQFF,TGTGCCAGCAGCCCCCTCAGGACTAGCCCGCAGTTCTTC
.,TRBJ2-3,TRBV7-2,.,CASSLWGTGADTQYF,TGTGCCAGCAGCTTATGGGGTACAGGTGCAGATACGCAGTATTTT
few,TRBJ2-6,TRBV20-1,.,CSARDPTQGGTGANVLTF,TGCAGTGCTAGAGATCCCACTCAGGGAGGAACTGGGGCCAACGTCCTGACTTTC
.,TRBJ2-5,TRBV20-1,.,CSEDQETQYF,TGCAGTGAGGACCAAGAGACCCAGTACTTC
many,TRBJ2-3,TRBV29-1,.,CSVNYSGGGGDTQYF,TGCAGCGTTAATTATTCCGGTGGGGGAGGAGATACGCAGTATTTT
.,TRBJ2-1,TRBV6-4,TRBD1,CASSRDRALIDEQFF,TGTGCCAGCAGCCGGGACAGGGCCTTAATCGATGAGCAGTTCTTC